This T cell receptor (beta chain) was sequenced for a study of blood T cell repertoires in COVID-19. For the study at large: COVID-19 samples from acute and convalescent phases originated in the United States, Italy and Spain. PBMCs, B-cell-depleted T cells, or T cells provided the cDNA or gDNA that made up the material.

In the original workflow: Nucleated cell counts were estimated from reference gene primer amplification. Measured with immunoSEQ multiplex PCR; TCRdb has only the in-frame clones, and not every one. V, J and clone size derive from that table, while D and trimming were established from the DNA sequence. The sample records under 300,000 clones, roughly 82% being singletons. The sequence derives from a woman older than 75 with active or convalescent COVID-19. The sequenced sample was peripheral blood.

Here the CDR3 DNA reads TGTGCCAGCAGCTCCCAGCGGACGAGCTCCTACGAGCAGTACTTC. Encoded protein: CASSSQRTSSYEQYF. The V call is TRBV5-5, the J call TRBJ2-7; a possible D gene is TRBD2 (5 bases). The length of the CDR3 is 15 residues. V lost 3 bases to trimming and J lost 0 bases, with 13 bases between them. Per germline, CDR1 SGHKS and CDR2 YYEKEE (reference sequence).